Sequencing of this T cell receptor (beta chain) was carried out in a study of CD8+ T cells in alopecia areata. Study-level findings and limits: In lesional scalp, particularly from alopecia totalis/universalis, clonality was higher than in normal scalp.

Extracted from the samples, RNA was reverse transcribed into cDNA to serve as the sequencing template. Only in-frame clones appear in the TCRdb table, and some are missing; sequencing was by immunoSEQ multiplex PCR. The profile covers more than 200,000 clones, with roughly two thirds appearing a single time and 0.95% to 1.5% taken by the ten largest. The CDR3 totals 13 residues. The germline V gene has CDR1 SGHDT and CDR2 YYEEEE. V lost 1 base, J lost 4 bases, and 8 bases lay in between. In its sample, this clone was seen a few times. Antigen unknown. The genes are TRBV5-6 and TRBJ1-2; TRBD1 might be the D (5 bases). Source: CD4+ T cells sorted from blood, taken at week 0. This clonotype was obtained from a human donor with alopecia areata. CDR3 region: CASSLLQVYGYTF. CDR3 bases: TGTGCCAGCAGCTTGTTACAGGTCTATGGCTACACCTTC. Full variable domain (rest looked up from reference TRBV5-6 and TRBJ1-2): DAGVTQSPTHLIKTRGQQVTLRCSPKSGHDTVSWYQQALGQGPQFIFQYYEEEERQRGNFPDRFSGHQFPNYSSELNVNALLLGDSALYLCASSLLQVYGYTFGSGTRLTVV.